The clone carrying this TCR beta chain was seen more than once but under ten times. The target antigen is unknown. The J segment lost 5 bases and the V segment lost 4 bases, leaving 6 bases of the junction unmatched. Germline V gene lookup returns CDR1 SGHRS and CDR2 YFSETQ. The length of the CDR3 is 14 residues. Using immunoSEQ multiplex PCR, the repertoire was profiled, and TCRdb retains in-frame clones only, with some absent. The table lists roughly 56,000 clones, 85% to 90% of them singletons. This specimen belongs to a study of OX40 agonist ivuxolimab in advanced cancers. Study at large: Three partial responders included one hepatocellular carcinoma patient and two cutaneous melanoma patients.

Overall study results and limits: Some patients without response likewise showed low normalized clonal expansion.

This chain uses TRBV5-1 with TRBJ1-1, with 9 bases matching TRBD1. The sequenced sample was CD4+ or CD8+ T cells sorted from blood, obtained in a trial of the OX40 agonist ivuxolimab. This receptor was obtained from an adult with an advanced solid tumor such as melanoma, head and neck, liver or kidney cancer. The CDR3 here is CASSRRTGETEAFF. CDR3 sequence (DNA): TGCGCCAGCAGCCGGCGGACAGGGGAGACTGAAGCTTTCTTT.